The T cell receptor beta chain under discussion was sequenced for a study of blood T cells in healthy people across ages. Study conclusions and caveats: More naive CD4+ cells and higher diversity were found in long-lived than in aged donors. When one million T cells were used, diversity estimates were thought to be underestimates.

The CDR3 has 14 amino acids. Germline CDR1 and CDR2: SGHTA and FQGNSA. The V end was cut by 4 bases, the J end by 3 bases, with 10 bases between. This clonotype was observed many times. Antigen unknown. For the second PCR, which ran for 7 to 11 cycles, a sample-barcoded 5' primer and a J-beta primer mix were used. TCRdb re-called the 5' RACE reads with MiXCR, one entry per CDR3 protein. In the table there are hundreds of thousands of distinct CDR3 sequences, about 32% of which are singletons. Sequencing was carried out using blood. This TCR was sampled from an elderly woman in good health. The chain is built from TRBV7-2 and TRBJ2-1; D is uncertain. The CDR3 sequence: CASSYTTDYNEQFF. The CDR3 DNA is TGTGCCAGCAGCTATACCACAGACTACAATGAGCAGTTCTTC.